This T cell receptor beta chain derives from a study of vaccination effects on CD4 cells after COVID-19. Regarding the study as a whole: Clones of infection and vaccine origin contracted markedly late after vaccination. Common cold coronavirus cross-reactivity was shown by only 1 of 255 vaccine-induced clones in healthy vaccinees. The study had few convalescent patients and no early post-infection timepoints.

Concerning this clone itself: Its antigen remains unknown.

Antigen-specific CD4+ T cells expanded by the ViraFEST assay with viral peptide pools were then sequenced. Cultured cells yielded isolated CD4+ T cells after more than nine days. Prior SARS-CoV-2 infection was absent in the vaccine recipients, as shown by negative nucleocapsid antibodies. PBMC were cultured at under 2.5 million per well with 9 to 10 IU/ml IL-2 and 7.5 to 10 ug/ml peptides. The repertoire was sequenced with immunoSEQ multiplex PCR; TCRdb's copy has only in-frame clones and lacks some. The sample lists approximately 21,000 clones, 60% to 80% occurring once. The CDR3 runs 17 residues. CDR1 and CDR2 (germline): MNHNS, SASEGT. V shed 2 bases and J shed 2 bases, with 15 bases lying between them.

The TCR sequence derives from a human donor who received a COVID-19 vaccine. The rearrangement links TRBV6-1 to TRBJ2-2; perhaps TRBD1 as D (6 bases). This sample comprised CD4+ T cells from PBMCs cultured with HCoV-NL63 spike peptides, obtained before COVID-19 vaccination. This chain's CDR3 is CASSERQGSGNTGELFF. CDR3 nucleotides: TGTGCCAGCAGTGAACGTCAGGGGTCGGGCAACACCGGGGAGCTGTTTTTT.